This T cell receptor beta chain was obtained from a study of cytomegalovirus exposure and HLA in healthy donors. Study findings and constraints: Generally TCR sequences proved uncommon, though certain public TCRs appeared in numerous donors.

Assay: immunoSEQ multiplex PCR; the TCRdb copy retains only in-frame clones and omits some. Of almost 65,000 clones listed, around nine tenths are singletons. As concerns this clone: No antigen is known for it.

The sequence derives from a woman between 18 and 29 years old in good health and CMV-seronegative. Sequenced input: PBMCs.

CDR3 region: CASSLTPVGLAGGGTGELFF. The CDR3, as DNA: TGTGCCAGCAGCTTAACTCCCGTGGGACTAGCGGGAGGGGGGACCGGGGAGCTGTTTTTT. The gene calls are TRBV7-3 and TRBJ2-2; 16 nucleotides match TRBD2. The germline V gene encodes CDR1 SGHTA and CDR2 FQGTGA. Unmatched junction bases numbered 9, after V lost 0 bases and J lost 5 bases. The length of the CDR3 is 20 residues.